The rows below give T cell receptor beta chains drawn from one sample of a study of T-cell memory formation after mild COVID-19. TCRdb redid the calling of the 5' RACE reads with MiXCR, one entry per CDR3 protein. The sample shows some 100,000 distinct CDR3 sequences, 8.5% to 14% of them seen only once. The sequenced material came from PBMCs or a T cell subset sorted from them (not recorded which). The receptors shown here come from a man between 18 and 29 years old who had mild COVID-19 (a few samples of this study predate the infection). Cell type and time point are not known. The CDR3 runs from the conserved cysteine through the conserved F or W. D genes are given only for firm matches. A row's size may be missing; if present it is once, few, many or a size class.

abundance	d_gene	v_gene	j_gene	CDR3aa	CDR3nt
few	TRBD1	TRBV4-3	TRBJ1-1	CASSQLRDSMNTEAFF	TGCGCCAGCAGCCAACTCAGGGACAGCATGAACACTGAAGCTTTCTTT
few	.	TRBV5-5	TRBJ2-1	CASRTRGQAEVNEQFF	TGTGCCAGCCGCACCCGGGGACAAGCGGAGGTCAATGAGCAGTTCTTC
few	.	TRBV5-1	TRBJ1-3	CASTDTDPSGNTIYF	TGCGCCAGCACCGACACAGATCCCTCTGGAAACACCATATATTTT
few	.	TRBV4-1	TRBJ1-3	CASSQDRGSGNTIYF	TGCGCCAGCAGCCAAGATAGAGGCTCTGGAAACACCATATATTTT
.	TRBD1	TRBV6-5	TRBJ1-1	CASSSRPTGFRTEAFF	TGTGCCAGCAGTTCCAGGCCGACAGGGTTTAGGACTGAAGCTTTCTTT
.	TRBD2	TRBV24-1	TRBJ2-5	CATSDGGGGRETQYF	TGTGCCACCAGTGATGGGGGGGGTGGGAGAGAGACCCAGTACTTC
few	.	TRBV4-3	TRBJ2-7	CASSHKFRRDFYEQYF	TGCGCCAGCAGCCATAAATTCCGGCGGGACTTCTACGAGCAGTACTTC
many	.	TRBV25-1	TRBJ2-5	CASEGGTQYF	TGTGCCAGCGAGGGGGGGACCCAGTACTTC
.	.	TRBV7-9	TRBJ2-2	CASSLAGSTGELFF	TGTGCCAGCAGCTTAGCCGGATCTACCGGGGAGCTGTTTTTT
.	.	TRBV25-1	TRBJ2-2	CASSGNRDNTGELFF	TGTGCCAGCAGTGGAAACAGGGACAACACCGGGGAGCTGTTTTTT
few	.	TRBV4-3	TRBJ2-4	CASSQDRLGMLGKNIQYF	TGCGCCAGCAGCCAAGATCGGTTGGGGATGTTGGGCAAAAACATTCAGTACTTC
.	.	TRBV7-6	TRBJ1-6	CASSSSGGSPLHF	TGTGCCAGCAGCTCTTCCGGGGGTTCACCCCTCCACTTT
.	.	TRBV7-6	TRBJ1-2	CASSFDRTNYGYTF	TGTGCCAGCAGTTTCGACAGGACTAACTATGGCTACACCTTC
few	TRBD1	TRBV29-1	TRBJ2-3	CSVGQGGVADTQYF	TGCAGCGTTGGACAGGGGGGGGTCGCAGATACGCAGTATTTT
few	.	TRBV6-5	TRBJ2-2	CASSPTGHTNTGELFF	TGTGCCAGCAGCCCTACAGGACATACTAACACCGGGGAGCTGTTTTTT
.	TRBD2	TRBV27	TRBJ2-1	CASSRFYIAGGPNEQFF	TGTGCCAGCAGCCGGTTTTACATAGCGGGGGGGCCAAATGAGCAGTTCTTC
many	.	TRBV7-2	TRBJ1-6	CASSDRRGARYSPLHF	TGTGCCAGCAGCGATCGGCGGGGGGCCCGGTACTCACCCCTCCACTTT
few	TRBD1	TRBV20-1	TRBJ1-3	CSAREDRGPGNTIYF	TGCAGTGCTAGAGAGGACAGGGGGCCTGGAAACACCATATATTTT
.	.	TRBV10-3	TRBJ2-3	CAISESRVEYF	TGTGCCATCAGTGAAAGTAGGGTTGAGTATTTT
few	.	TRBV7-9	TRBJ2-1	CASSPPLSYNEQFF	TGTGCCAGCAGCCCCCCTCTCTCCTACAATGAGCAGTTCTTC
.	.	TRBV29-1	TRBJ2-1	CSVEEVGRNEQFF	TGCAGCGTTGAAGAGGTTGGGCGGAATGAGCAGTTCTTC
few	.	TRBV15	TRBJ2-7	CATSRPSALGYEQYF	TGTGCCACCAGCAGACCATCGGCGCTCGGGTACGAGCAGTACTTC